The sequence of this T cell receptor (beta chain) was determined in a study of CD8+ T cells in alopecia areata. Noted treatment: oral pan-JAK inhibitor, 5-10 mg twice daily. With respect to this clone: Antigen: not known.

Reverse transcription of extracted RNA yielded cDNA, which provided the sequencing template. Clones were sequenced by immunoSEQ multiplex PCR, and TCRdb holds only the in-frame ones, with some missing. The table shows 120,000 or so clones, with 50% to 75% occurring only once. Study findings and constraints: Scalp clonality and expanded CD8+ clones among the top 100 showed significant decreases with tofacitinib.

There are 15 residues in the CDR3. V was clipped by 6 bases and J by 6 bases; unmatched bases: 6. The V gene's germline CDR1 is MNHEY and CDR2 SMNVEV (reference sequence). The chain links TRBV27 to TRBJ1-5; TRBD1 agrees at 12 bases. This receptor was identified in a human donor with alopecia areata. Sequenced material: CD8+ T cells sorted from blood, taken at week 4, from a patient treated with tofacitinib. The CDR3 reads CASSPGTGGLQPQHF. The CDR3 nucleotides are TGTGCCAGCAGCCCGGGGACAGGGGGCCTTCAGCCCCAGCATTTT.